This T cell receptor beta chain was documented in a study of blood T cell repertoires in COVID-19. Data came from immunoSEQ multiplex PCR; TCRdb stores just in-frame clones and leaves some out. This table has hundreds of thousands of clones, less than 85% appearing once. The CDR3 covers 12 residues. V lost 2 bases, J lost 9 bases, and 8 bases lay in between. The germline V gene has CDR1 SNHLY and CDR2 FYNNEI. This clone has only a few counts. Sequencing used peripheral blood. The chain links TRBV2 to TRBJ1-5; D unresolved. The receptor was derived from a woman in her 70s with active or convalescent COVID-19. CDR3 in amino acids: CASSELDRPQHF. CDR3 bases: TGTGCCAGCAGTGAATTAGATCGGCCCCAGCATTTT.